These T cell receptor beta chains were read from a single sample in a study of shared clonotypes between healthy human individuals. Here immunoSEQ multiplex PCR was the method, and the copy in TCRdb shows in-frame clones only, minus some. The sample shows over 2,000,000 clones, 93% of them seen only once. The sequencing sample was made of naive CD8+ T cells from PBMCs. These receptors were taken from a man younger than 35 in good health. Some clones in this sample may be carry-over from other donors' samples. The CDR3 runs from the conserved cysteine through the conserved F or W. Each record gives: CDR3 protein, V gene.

CASSRTGFGADTQYF,TRBV6-5
CASSPKPYQPQHF,TRBV19
CASSDHRAVSTDTQYF,TRBV5-1
CASSQELSRLGNEQFF,TRBV4-2
CASSFGGQNTEAFF,TRBV5-1
CASSPYPGGSTNTGELFF,TRBV13
CASSLALAGGPFSSYNEQFF,TRBV7-8
CASSPVAGGRGTDTQYF,TRBV18
CASDTPAKGTGRYEQYF,TRBV7-9
CAISPLRKGALADTQYF,TRBV10-3
CASSQGRKLSYNEQFF,TRBV6-6
CASSLVGTNTEAFF,TRBV7-9
CASREGNEQFF,TRBV27
CASSLFPGAGQPQHF,TRBV5-1
CATTGGSGANVLTF,TRBV7-9
CASTSSSSYEQYF,TRBV28
CASSTRDWNQETQYF,TRBV11-1
CASSPSPSRHSDTEAFF,TRBV9
CASSPIGSVAYNEQFF,TRBV9
CASSVWASGSQSHYASTDTQYF,TRBV2
CASSYYLTKNTGELFF,TRBV6-5
CASSKSGGGTYEQYF,TRBV21-1
CASSQEKGSGRNEQFF,TRBV4-1
CASSSVSLPYNEQFF,TRBV7-9
CASSLSLAEYNEQFF,TRBV28
CASSLKGVGLVPTGELFF,TRBV11-2
CASSLWTETGELFF,TRBV28
CASSRNILRSWMGQPQHF,TRBV5-8
CASSEYKWASGRKNEQFF,TRBV25-1
CASSADSNTGELFF,TRBV5-1
CASSINQGEKAKNIQYF,TRBV11-1
CASRFGREDSSTDTQYF,TRBV28
CASSGSGTAIYEQYF,TRBV6-1
CASSIGGQGNTEAFF,TRBV19
CASRTGTGIRHTEAFF,TRBV27
CASTTWGGYYNEQFF,TRBV5-6
CASSIGTGDAFF,TRBV19
CASSIVGNSGGYTF,TRBV19
CARNDKLRYSNQPQHF,TRBV5-1
CASRGFGGRFYEQYF,TRBV6-5
CASSSTGVPDEQYF,TRBV7-9
CASSFIASDPSSYNEQFF,TRBV7-9
CASSYSSVSSPLHF,TRBV6-6
CASSVGGSGRSTDTQYF,TRBV9
CASSRGPGTLVDNEQFF,TRBV7-9
CASSAADRAWEQYF,TRBV9
CASRTYGSYTF,TRBV6-1
CASSAPRVKGNTIYF,TRBV7-9